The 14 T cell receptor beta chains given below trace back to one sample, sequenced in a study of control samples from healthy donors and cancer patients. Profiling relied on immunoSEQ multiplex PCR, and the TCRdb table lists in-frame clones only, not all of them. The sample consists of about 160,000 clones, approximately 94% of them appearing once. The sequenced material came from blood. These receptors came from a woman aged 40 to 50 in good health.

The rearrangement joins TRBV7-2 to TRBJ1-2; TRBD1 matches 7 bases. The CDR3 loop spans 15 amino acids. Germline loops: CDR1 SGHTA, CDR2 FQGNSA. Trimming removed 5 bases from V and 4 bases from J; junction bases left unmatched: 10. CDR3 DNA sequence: TGTGCCAGCAGCCCGGGACAGACCGCTCCCTATGGCTACACCTTC. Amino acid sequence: CASSPGQTAPYGYTF.

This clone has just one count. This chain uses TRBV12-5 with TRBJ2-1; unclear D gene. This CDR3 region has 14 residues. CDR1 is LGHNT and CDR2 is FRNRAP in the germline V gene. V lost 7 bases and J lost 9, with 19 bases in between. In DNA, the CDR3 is TGTGCTAGTGACCCCCAACTTGGTGGCAGTGAGCAGTTCTTC. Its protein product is CASDPQLGGSEQFF.

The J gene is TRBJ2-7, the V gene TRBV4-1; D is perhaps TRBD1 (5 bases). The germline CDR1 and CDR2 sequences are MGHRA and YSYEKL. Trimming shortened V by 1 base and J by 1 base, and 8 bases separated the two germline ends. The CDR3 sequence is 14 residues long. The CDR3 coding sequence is TGCGCCAGCAGCCAAGCCGACAGATCCTACGAGCAGTACTTC. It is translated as CASSQADRSYEQYF.

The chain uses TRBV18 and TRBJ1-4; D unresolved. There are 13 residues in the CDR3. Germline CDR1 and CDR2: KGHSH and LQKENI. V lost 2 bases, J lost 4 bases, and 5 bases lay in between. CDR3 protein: CASSPGLNEKLFF. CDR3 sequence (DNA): TGTGCCAGCTCACCAGGCCTTAATGAAAAACTGTTTTTT. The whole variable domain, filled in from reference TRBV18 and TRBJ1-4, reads NAGVMQNPRHLVRRRGQEARLRCSPMKGHSHVYWYRQLPEEGLKFMVYLQKENIIDESGMPKERFSAEFPKEGPSILRIQQVVRGDSAAYFCASSPGLNEKLFFGSGTQLSVL.

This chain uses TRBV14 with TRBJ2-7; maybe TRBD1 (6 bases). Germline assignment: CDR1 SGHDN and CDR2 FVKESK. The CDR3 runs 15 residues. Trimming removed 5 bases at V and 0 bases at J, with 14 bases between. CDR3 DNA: TGTGCCAGCAGCAGAACAGGGAGAGGCTCCTACGAGCAGTACTTC. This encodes CASSRTGRGSYEQYF.

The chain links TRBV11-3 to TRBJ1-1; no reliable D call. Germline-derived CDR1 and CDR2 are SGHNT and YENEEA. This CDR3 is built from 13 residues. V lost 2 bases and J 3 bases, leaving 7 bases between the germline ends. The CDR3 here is CASSLNSDTEAFF. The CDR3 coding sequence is TGTGCCAGCAGCTTAAACAGCGACACTGAAGCTTTCTTT.

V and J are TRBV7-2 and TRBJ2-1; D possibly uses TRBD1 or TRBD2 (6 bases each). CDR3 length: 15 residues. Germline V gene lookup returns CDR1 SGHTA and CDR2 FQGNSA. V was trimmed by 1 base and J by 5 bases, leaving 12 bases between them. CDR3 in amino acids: CASSLGGGRHNEQFF. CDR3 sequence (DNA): TGTGCCAGCAGCTTAGGAGGGGGGCGCCACAATGAGCAGTTCTTC.

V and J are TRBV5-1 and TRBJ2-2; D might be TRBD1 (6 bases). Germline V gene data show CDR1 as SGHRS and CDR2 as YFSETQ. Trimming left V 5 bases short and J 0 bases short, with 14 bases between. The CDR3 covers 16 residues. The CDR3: CASRSPGQPNTGELFF. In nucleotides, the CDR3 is TGCGCCAGCAGGTCACCTGGACAGCCGAACACCGGGGAGCTGTTTTTT. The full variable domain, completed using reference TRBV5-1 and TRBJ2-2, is KAGVTQTPRYLIKTRGQQVTLSCSPISGHRSVSWYQQTPGQGLQFLFEYFSETQRNKGNFPGRFSGRQFSNSRSEMNVSTLELGDSALYLCASRSPGQPNTGELFFGEGSRLTVL.

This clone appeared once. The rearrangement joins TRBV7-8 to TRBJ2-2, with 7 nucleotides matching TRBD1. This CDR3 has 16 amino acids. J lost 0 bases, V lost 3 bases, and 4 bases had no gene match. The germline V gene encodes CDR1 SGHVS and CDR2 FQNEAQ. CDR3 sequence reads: CASSFRDSPNTGELFF. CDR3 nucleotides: TGTGCCAGCAGCTTCAGGGACAGTCCGAACACCGGGGAGCTGTTTTTT.

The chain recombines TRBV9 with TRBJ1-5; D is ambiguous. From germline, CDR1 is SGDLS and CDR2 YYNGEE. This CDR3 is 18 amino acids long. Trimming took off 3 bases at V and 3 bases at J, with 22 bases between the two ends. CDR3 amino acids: CASSAHQVMVCLNQPQHF. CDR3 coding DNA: TGTGCCAGCAGCGCCCACCAGGTTATGGTTTGTCTCAATCAGCCCCAGCATTTT.

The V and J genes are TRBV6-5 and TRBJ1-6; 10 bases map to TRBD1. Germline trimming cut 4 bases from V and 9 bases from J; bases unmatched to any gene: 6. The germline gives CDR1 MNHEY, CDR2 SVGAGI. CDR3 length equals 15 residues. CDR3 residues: CASSWNDRGLSPLHF. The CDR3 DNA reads TGTGCCAGCAGTTGGAACGACAGGGGGCTTTCACCCCTCCACTTT.

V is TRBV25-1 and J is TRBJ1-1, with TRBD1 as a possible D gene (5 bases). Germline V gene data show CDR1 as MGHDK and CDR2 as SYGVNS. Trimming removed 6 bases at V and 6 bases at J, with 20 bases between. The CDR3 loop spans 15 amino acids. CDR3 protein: CASSQRGVGVAEAFF. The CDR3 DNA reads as TGTGCCAGCAGCCAACGGGGGGTTGGGGTAGCTGAAGCTTTCTTT.

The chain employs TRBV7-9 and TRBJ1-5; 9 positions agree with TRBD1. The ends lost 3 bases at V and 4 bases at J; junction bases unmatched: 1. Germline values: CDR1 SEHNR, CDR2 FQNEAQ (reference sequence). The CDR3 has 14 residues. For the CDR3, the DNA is TGTGCCAGCAGCTTGGGACAGGGTAATCAGCCCCAGCATTTT. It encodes CASSLGQGNQPQHF. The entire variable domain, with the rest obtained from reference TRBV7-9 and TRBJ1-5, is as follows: DTGVSQNPRHKITKRGQNVTFRCDPISEHNRLYWYRQTLGQGPEFLTYFQNEAQLEKSRLLSDRFSAERPKGSFSTLEIQRTEQGDSAMYLCASSLGQGNQPQHFGDGTRLSIL.

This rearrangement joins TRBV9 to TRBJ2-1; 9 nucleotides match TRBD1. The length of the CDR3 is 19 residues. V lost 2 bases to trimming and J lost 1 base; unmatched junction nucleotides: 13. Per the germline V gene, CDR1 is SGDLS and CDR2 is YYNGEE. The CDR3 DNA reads TGTGCCAGCAGCGTCGACGGGACAGGGTATCGGGGATCCTACAATGAGCAGTTCTTC. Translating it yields CASSVDGTGYRGSYNEQFF.